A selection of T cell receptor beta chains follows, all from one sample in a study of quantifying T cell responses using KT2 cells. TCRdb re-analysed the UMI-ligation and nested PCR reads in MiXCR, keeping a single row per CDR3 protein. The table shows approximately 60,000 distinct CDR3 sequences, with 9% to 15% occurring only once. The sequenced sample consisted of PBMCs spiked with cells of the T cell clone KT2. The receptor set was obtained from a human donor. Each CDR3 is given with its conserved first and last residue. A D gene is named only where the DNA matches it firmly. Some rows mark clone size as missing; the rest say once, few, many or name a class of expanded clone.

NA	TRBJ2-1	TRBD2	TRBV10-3	CAISGLAGGRNEQFF	TGTGCCATCAGCGGACTAGCGGGAGGACGAAATGAGCAGTTCTTC
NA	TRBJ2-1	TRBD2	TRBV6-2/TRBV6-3	CASSYSIAGGGEQFF	TGTGCCAGCAGTTACTCCATAGCGGGAGGGGGGGAGCAGTTCTTC
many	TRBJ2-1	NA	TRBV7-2	CASSLFTREFF	TGTGCCAGCAGCTTATTCACTCGAGAGTTCTTC
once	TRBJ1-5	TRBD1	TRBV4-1	CASSQASGGGFSSNQPQHF	TGCGCCAGCAGCCAAGCGTCAGGGGGCGGCTTCAGTAGCAATCAGCCCCAGCATTTT
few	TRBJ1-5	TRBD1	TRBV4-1	CASSQVSGQANQPQHF	TGCGCCAGCAGCCAAGTTTCGGGACAGGCAAATCAGCCCCAGCATTTT
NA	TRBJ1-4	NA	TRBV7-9	CASSSTQLRGAREKLFF	TGTGCCAGCAGCTCCACCCAGCTCAGAGGGGCTAGAGAAAAACTGTTTTTT
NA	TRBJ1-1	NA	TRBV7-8	CASSYGLRAFDTEAFF	TGTGCCAGCAGCTACGGGCTCAGGGCATTCGACACTGAAGCTTTCTTT
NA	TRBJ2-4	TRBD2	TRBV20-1	CSAPGLAGALAKNIQYF	TGCAGTGCTCCCGGACTAGCGGGAGCTCTAGCCAAAAACATTCAGTACTTC
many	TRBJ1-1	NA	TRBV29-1	CSGDPLNTEAFF	TGCAGCGGGGACCCTCTAAACACTGAAGCTTTCTTT
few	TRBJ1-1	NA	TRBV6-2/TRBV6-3	CASSYATNTEAFF	TGTGCCAGCAGTTACGCCACTAACACTGAAGCTTTCTTT
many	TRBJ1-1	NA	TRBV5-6	CASSLGRWGADGFF	TGTGCCAGCAGCTTGGGGAGATGGGGTGCTGATGGATTCTTT
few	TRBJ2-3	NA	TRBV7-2	CASSLAGSQGTQYF	TGTGCCAGCAGCTTAGCCGGATCTCAGGGTACGCAGTATTTT
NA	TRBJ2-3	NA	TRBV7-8	CASSPPGRRTDTQYF	TGTGCCAGCAGCCCCCCCGGGCGCCGCACAGATACGCAGTATTTT
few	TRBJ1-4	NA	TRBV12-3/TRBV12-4	CASSSIPEKLFF	TGTGCCAGCAGTAGCATTCCGGAAAAACTGTTTTTT
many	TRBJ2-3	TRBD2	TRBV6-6	CASSLGTSGRLVTDTQYF	TGTGCCAGCAGTTTGGGGACTAGCGGGAGACTGGTAACAGATACGCAGTATTTT
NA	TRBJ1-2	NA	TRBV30	CAWSEKRQDGGYTF	TGTGCCTGGAGTGAAAAGAGACAGGATGGCGGCTACACCTTC
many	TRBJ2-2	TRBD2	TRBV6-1	CASSPLAGANTGELFF	TGTGCCAGCAGCCCTTTAGCGGGGGCGAACACCGGGGAGCTGTTTTTT
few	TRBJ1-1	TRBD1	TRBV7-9	CASSLPGQTEAFF	TGTGCCAGCAGCCTTCCGGGACAGACCGAAGCTTTCTTT
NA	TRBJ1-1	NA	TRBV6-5	CASSSVLGAFF	TGTGCCAGCAGTTCCGTACTGGGGGCTTTCTTT
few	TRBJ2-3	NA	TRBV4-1	CASSFRGERTDTQYF	TGCGCCAGCAGCTTCCGAGGGGAACGCACAGATACGCAGTATTTT
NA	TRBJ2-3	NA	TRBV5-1	CASSLEGGADTQYF	TGCGCCAGCAGCTTGGAAGGAGGTGCAGATACGCAGTATTTT
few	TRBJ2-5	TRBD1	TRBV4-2	CASSQTTGETQYF	TGTGCCAGCAGCCAAACGACAGGGGAGACCCAGTACTTC
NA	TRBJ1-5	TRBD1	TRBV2	CASSLSGTGGAFYQPQHF	TGTGCCAGCAGTTTGTCCGGGACAGGGGGCGCGTTTTATCAGCCCCAGCATTTT
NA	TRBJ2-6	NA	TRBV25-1	CASLPSTGAGANVLTF	TGTGCCAGCCTGCCCTCGACTGGCGCCGGGGCCAACGTCCTGACTTTC
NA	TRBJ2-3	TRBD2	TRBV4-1	CASSQGLAGALLGDTQYF	TGCGCCAGCAGCCAAGGACTAGCGGGGGCCCTGCTGGGGGATACGCAGTATTTT
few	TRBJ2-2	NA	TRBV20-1	CSASGGPTGELFF	TGCAGTGCTAGTGGGGGGCCCACCGGGGAGCTGTTTTTT
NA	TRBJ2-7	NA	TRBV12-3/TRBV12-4	CASSSPGDSYEQYF	TGTGCCAGCAGTTCCCCAGGGGACTCCTACGAGCAGTACTTC
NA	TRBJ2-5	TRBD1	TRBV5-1	CASSYFDRDEETQYF	TGCGCCAGCAGCTATTTCGACAGGGACGAGGAGACCCAGTACTTC
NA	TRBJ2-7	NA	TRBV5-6	CASSFTAVLGSNEQYF	TGTGCCAGCAGCTTCACAGCCGTCCTAGGGTCAAACGAGCAGTACTTC
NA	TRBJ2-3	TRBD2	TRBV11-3	CASSRVGAGGPLDTQYF	TGTGCCAGCAGCCGTGTGGGGGCGGGAGGCCCCTTAGATACGCAGTATTTT
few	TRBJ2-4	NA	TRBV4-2	CASSQGTYRDIQYF	TGTGCCAGCAGCCAAGGTACCTACAGGGACATTCAGTACTTC
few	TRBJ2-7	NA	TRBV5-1	CASSLAFPGSSYEQYF	TGCGCCAGCAGCTTGGCCTTTCCGGGAAGCTCCTACGAGCAGTACTTC
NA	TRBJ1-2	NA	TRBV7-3	CASSLNHLAVHGYTF	TGTGCCAGCAGCTTAAATCATTTAGCCGTACATGGCTACACCTTC
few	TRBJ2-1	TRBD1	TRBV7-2	CASSYTGGAYNEQFF	TGTGCCAGCAGCTACACAGGGGGCGCCTACAATGAGCAGTTCTTC
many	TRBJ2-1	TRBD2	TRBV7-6	CASSSTSGPGGLTTYNEQFF	TGTGCCAGCAGCTCCACCTCGGGTCCTGGGGGACTAACTACCTACAATGAGCAGTTCTTC
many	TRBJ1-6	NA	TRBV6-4	CASSDMSFNSPLHF	TGTGCCAGCAGTGACATGAGTTTCAATTCACCCCTCCACTTT
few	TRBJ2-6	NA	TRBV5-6	CASSLSSSGANVLTF	TGTGCCAGCAGCTTGTCCAGCTCTGGGGCCAACGTCCTGACTTTC
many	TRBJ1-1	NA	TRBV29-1	CSGGGGVSGTEAFF	TGCAGCGGGGGAGGAGGCGTTTCGGGCACTGAAGCTTTCTTT
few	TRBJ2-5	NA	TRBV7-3	CASSFGHKETQYF	TGTGCCAGCAGCTTTGGACACAAAGAGACCCAGTACTTC
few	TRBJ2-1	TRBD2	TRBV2	CASTLSGSMNNEQFF	TGTGCCAGCACCCTGAGCGGGAGTATGAACAATGAGCAGTTCTTC
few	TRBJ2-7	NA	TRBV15	CATSRGALAWSSYEQYF	TGTGCCACCAGCAGAGGGGCCCTAGCGTGGTCCTCCTACGAGCAGTACTTC
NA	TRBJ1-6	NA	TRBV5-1	CASSLIGVDNSPLHF	TGCGCCAGCAGCCTTATTGGAGTAGATAATTCACCCCTCCACTTT
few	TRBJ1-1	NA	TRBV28	CASSLYEGWGNTEAFF	TGTGCCAGCAGTTTATATGAGGGCTGGGGCAACACTGAAGCTTTCTTT
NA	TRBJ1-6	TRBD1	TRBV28	CASSLEDRTASLHF	TGTGCCAGCAGTTTAGAGGACAGGACCGCGTCCCTCCACTTT
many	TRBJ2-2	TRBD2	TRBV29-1	CSALAGANTGELFF	TGCAGCGCCCTAGCGGGGGCGAACACCGGGGAGCTGTTTTTT
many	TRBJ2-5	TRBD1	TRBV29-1	CSGRTGQETQYF	TGCAGCGGCCGGACAGGACAAGAGACCCAGTACTTC
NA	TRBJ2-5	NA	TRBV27	CASSFFGQQETQYF	TGTGCCAGCAGTTTTTTCGGACAGCAAGAGACCCAGTACTTC
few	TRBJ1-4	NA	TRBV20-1	CSASRDAEEKLFF	TGCAGTGCTAGCCGGGATGCTGAGGAAAAACTGTTTTTT
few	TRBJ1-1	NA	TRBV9	CASSPTGDTEAFF	TGTGCCAGCAGCCCCACGGGGGACACTGAAGCTTTCTTT
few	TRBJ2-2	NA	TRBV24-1	CATSDLRGGLELFF	TGTGCCACCAGTGATTTAAGAGGCGGCTTGGAGCTGTTTTTT
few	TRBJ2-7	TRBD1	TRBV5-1	CASSLAGDRGFYEQYF	TGCGCCAGCAGCTTGGCCGGGGACAGGGGGTTCTACGAGCAGTACTTC
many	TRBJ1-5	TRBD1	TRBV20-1	CSAREATGSNQPQHF	TGCAGTGCTAGAGAAGCGACAGGGAGCAATCAGCCCCAGCATTTT